A selection of T cell receptor beta chains follows, all from one sample in a study of spatial heterogeneity in lung cancer. TCRdb processed the 5' RACE reads anew with MiXCR; each CDR3 protein has one entry. Of about 2,600 distinct CDR3 sequences detected, about 4.3% appear once; the ten largest clones hold approximately 30%. Source: normal lung tissue next to the tumor, taken at surgery. Source of these receptors: a female donor with early-stage non-small cell lung cancer. Both conserved end residues are part of each CDR3.

v_gene	j_gene	CDR3aa
TRBV7-8	TRBJ1-5	CASSSVGGGSNQPQHF
TRBV29-1	TRBJ2-3	CSVDNRDTQYF
TRBV12-3/TRBV12-4	TRBJ1-1	CASSSELNTEAFF
TRBV18	TRBJ1-4	CASSPGATNEKLFF
TRBV12-5	TRBJ2-7	CASGTPDGQGSYEQYF
TRBV7-3	TRBJ1-1	CASSYRSGRGTEAFF
TRBV7-8	TRBJ2-2	CASSLSSADTGELFF
TRBV2	TRBJ1-1	CASSVGPGSEAFF
TRBV18	TRBJ1-1	CASSDGQGVEAFF
TRBV9	TRBJ2-5	CASSVGASGTQYF
TRBV20-1	TRBJ1-1	CSARSPWTEAFF
TRBV18	TRBJ1-4	CASSRGDGQNEKLFF
TRBV5-1	TRBJ1-5	CASSVEGAGNQPQHF
TRBV6-1	TRBJ2-3	CASSDWEDTQYF
TRBV24-1	TRBJ2-2	CATSDILSELFF
TRBV3-1	TRBJ2-3	CASSQDVAGNTDTQYF
TRBV30	TRBJ2-3	CAWSGLAGITDTQYF
TRBV28	TRBJ2-5	CASSSDYYREETQYF
TRBV9	TRBJ1-1	CASSVGPGQGTEAFF
TRBV20-1	TRBJ1-5	CSARIGGQPQHF
TRBV6-4	TRBJ2-3	CASSEGQGGTDTQYF
TRBV6-5	TRBJ1-1	CASSPEVWGRNTEAFF
TRBV29-1	TRBJ2-1	CSMRRPYNEQFF
TRBV12-3/TRBV12-4	TRBJ1-5	CAIGQGIGQPQHF
TRBV5-1	TRBJ1-6	CASSWMAVLVWNSPLHF
TRBV5-5	TRBJ2-1	CASSFRGQSNNEQFF
TRBV6-2/TRBV6-3	TRBJ1-2	CASSSLIDRNYGYTF
TRBV12-3/TRBV12-4	TRBJ1-5	CASSPFSGARHQPQHF
TRBV24-1	TRBJ2-6	CATSDLQTGTGANVLTF
TRBV9	TRBJ2-5	CASSVESSEETQYF
TRBV20-1	TRBJ1-6	CSASRGSANSPLHF
TRBV24-1	TRBJ1-2	CATSLSQREGYTF
TRBV18	TRBJ2-3	CASSPLAPSGDTQYF